This record looks at one T cell receptor beta chain sequence and its context. This sample was included in a study of blood T cell repertoires in COVID-19. Overall study: Sample material is recorded as cDNA or gDNA derived from T cells, B-cell-depleted T cells, or PBMCs.

The table came from immunoSEQ multiplex PCR; TCRdb's copy has only in-frame clones and leaves some out. The repertoire holds 59,000 or so clones, with roughly 93% as singletons. The CDR3 is 15 residues long. Germline CDR1 is MNHEY and CDR2 is SVGAGI. The V gene lost 0 bases and the J gene lost 12 bases, with 18 bases spanning the gap. The sample consisted of peripheral blood. The sequence was obtained from a human donor in a cohort sampled during active COVID-19. The chain links TRBV6-5 to TRBJ1-5, with TRBD1 as a possible D gene (5 bases). This chain's CDR3 is CASSYSKRTGGVQHF. The CDR3 nucleotides are TGTGCCAGCAGTTACTCGAAAAGGACGGGGGGGGTCCAGCATTTT.